This T cell receptor beta chain was documented in a study of blood T cell repertoires in COVID-19. Study-level information: PBMCs, B-cell-depleted T cells, or T cells were the source of the cDNA or gDNA that made up the material.

V was cut by 2 bases and J by 9 bases, with 17 bases left in between. This CDR3 has 15 amino acids. The V gene's germline CDR1 is MDHEN and CDR2 SYDVKM. This clone came up once. Some clones are missing from TCRdb's copy, which holds only in-frame ones; the method was immunoSEQ multiplex PCR. The data show approximately 40,000 clones, with just over 90% seen just once and 4% to 6% held by the top ten. This sequence originates from a human donor in a cohort sampled during active COVID-19. V and J are TRBV28 and TRBJ1-5, with D possibly TRBD1 on 6 matching bases. Sequencing input: peripheral blood. CDR3 bases: TGTGCCAGCAGTTTAACCCAGGGGCTTAGTCGGCCCCAGCATTTT. Its protein product is CASSLTQGLSRPQHF.